The 25 T cell receptor beta chains given below trace back to one sample, sequenced in a study of post-analysis software for immune sequencing data. cDNA libraries of TCR beta carried unique molecular identifiers. TCRdb reprocessed the PCR reads with MiXCR, giving one entry per CDR3 protein. The sample lists roughly 150,000 distinct CDR3 sequences, roughly 35% occurring once. The source material was blood, sampled after autologous hematopoietic stem cell transplantation. The receptor source for this set is a girl aged 5-17 years with multiple sclerosis.

This rearrangement joins TRBV27 to TRBJ2-5; D assignment may be TRBD1 or TRBD2 (5 bases each). Per the germline V gene, CDR1 is MNHEY and CDR2 is SMNVEV (reference sequence). This CDR3 has 14 residues. With 6 bases removed from V and 6 bases from J, the gap between germline ends came to 17 bases. Here the CDR3 DNA reads TGTGCCAGCAGCCGGTGGGGAGAGGGGAAGACCCAGTACTTC. This translates into CASSRWGEGKTQYF.

Regarding this clonotype: A clone one base away is much larger, so this may be a read error. The limits of the CDR3 on the DNA are not certain, so only TCRdb's listed CDR3 is given. The CDR3 here is CSVASGSEKLYF. The rearrangement joins TRBV29-1 to TRBJ2-3; the DNA was not used to check the table's D call, TRBD1. The CDR3 extends over 12 residues, inclusive of both ends. Germline CDR1 SQVTM, CDR2 ANQGSEA.

This clonotype was detected ten times or more. The chain carries TRBV4-1 and TRBJ2-5, with no clear D. V lost 0 bases, J lost 7 bases, and 9 bases lay in between. CDR1 MGHRA and CDR2 YSYEKL come from the germline V gene. CDR3 length: 13 amino acids. The CDR3 spells CASSQDSGVTQYF. The CDR3 DNA is TGCGCCAGCAGCCAAGACAGTGGAGTGACCCAGTACTTC.

The chain combines TRBV29-1 with TRBJ2-1; D tentatively reads TRBD1 or TRBD2 (5 bases each). V lost 5 bases to trimming and J lost 3 bases, with 11 bases between them. The CDR3 totals 13 residues. CDR1 SQVTM and CDR2 ANQGSEA come from the germline V gene. In DNA, the CDR3 is TGCAGCGTTACCCGGGGCAACTACAATGAGCAGTTCTTC. It translates to CSVTRGNYNEQFF.

This clonotype was seen a handful of times. The CDR3 nucleotides read TGCAGCGTTGGAGGGACTAGCGGTTACAATGAGCAGTTCTTC. It yields the protein CSVGGTSGYNEQFF. The V gene is TRBV29-1, the J gene TRBJ2-1, with 11 bases matching TRBD2. Unmatched junction bases numbered 3, after V lost 4 bases and J lost 4 bases. CDR1 SQVTM and CDR2 ANQGSEA come from the germline V gene. CDR3 length equals 14 residues.

This clonotype was observed a few times. The chain has TRBV28 and TRBJ2-7; TRBD1 might be the D (6 bases). The CDR3 is 13 residues long. V was clipped by 6 bases and J by 2 bases, with 11 bases between them. Germline V gene sequence: CDR1 MDHEN, CDR2 SYDVKM. CDR3 bases: TGTGCCAGCAGGACCGGGACAACCTACGAGCAGTACTTC. Amino acid sequence: CASRTGTTYEQYF.

This clonotype occurred a few times. The chain couples TRBV12-3 or TRBV12-4 to TRBJ2-2; 8 bases align to TRBD1. V lost 5 bases, J lost 4 bases, and 6 bases stayed unmatched. The CDR3 runs 15 residues. CDR3 sequence: CASSPRTGGTGELFF. CDR3 coding DNA: TGTGCCAGCAGTCCACGAACAGGGGGCACCGGGGAGCTGTTTTTT.

Turning to this clonotype: A much larger clone lies one base from this, so it may be a read error. The genes are TRBV29-1 and TRBJ2-5, with D perhaps matching TRBD2 (7 bases). The assigned J gene may be wrong: the sequence end matches TRBJ2-7 better. The CDR3 covers 13 residues. Germline lookup yields CDR1 SQVTM and CDR2 ANQGSEA. CDR3 sequence (DNA): TGCAGCGTTGGGGGGGGCAAATTCTACGAGCAGTACTTC. Encoded protein: CSVGGGKFYEQYF.

This clonotype was observed a handful of times. The chain has TRBV3-1 and TRBJ2-7; 8 positions match TRBD2. Trimming took 0 bases from V and 1 from J; bases not matched to a gene: 5. Germline assignment: CDR1 LGHDT and CDR2 YNNKEL (reference sequence). This CDR3 spans 16 amino acids. The CDR3 spells CASSQESSGVSYEQYF. The CDR3 region has the DNA TGTGCCAGCAGCCAAGAGAGTAGCGGGGTTTCCTACGAGCAGTACTTC.

This clonotype was detected only a few times. Being one base from a much bigger clone, this may be a read error. The chain carries TRBV12-3 or TRBV12-4 and TRBJ2-4; D might be TRBD1 (5 bases). CDR3 size: 11 residues. V was trimmed by 2 bases and J by 13 bases, leaving 9 bases between them. The CDR3 DNA reads as TGTGCCAGCAGTTTATTAGGGGTGCAGTACTTC. It is translated as CASSLLGVQYF.

This clonotype appeared a single time. The rearrangement uses TRBV4-1 and TRBJ1-4; no clear D. The length of the CDR3 is 15 residues. Germline lookup yields CDR1 MGHRA and CDR2 YSYEKL. Trimming cost V 0 bases and J 13 bases, with 18 bases left between them. CDR3 bases: TGCGCCAGCAGCCAAGAAACTCGAGGGCCCGAGGTACTGTTTTTT. Translated, it gives CASSQETRGPEVLFF.

The J gene is TRBJ2-5, the V gene TRBV20-1, with D tentatively TRBD2 (5 bases). Trimming pared 6 bases from V and 11 bases from J, leaving 25 bases between. Germline V lookup: CDR1 DFQATT, CDR2 SNEGSKA (reference sequence). The CDR3 totals 14 residues. CDR3 in DNA: TGCAGTGCCCCCTCCTCACTAGGCTCCAATGAGCAGTACTTC. It codes for CSAPSSLGSNEQYF.

The chain joins TRBV7-8 to TRBJ1-1, with D possibly being TRBD1 (5 bases). The V end was cut by 0 bases, the J end by 3 bases, with 11 bases between. Germline V gives CDR1 SGHVS, CDR2 FQNEAQ. This CDR3 is 15 amino acids long. The CDR3 reads CASSLAGGDDTEAFF. In DNA form, the CDR3 reads TGTGCCAGCAGCTTAGCGGGGGGAGACGACACTGAAGCTTTCTTT.

This chain uses TRBV28 with TRBJ2-5; 8 positions match TRBD2. Germline V gene lookup returns CDR1 MDHEN and CDR2 SYDVKM. This CDR3 has 15 residues. Germline trimming cut 5 bases from V and 3 bases from J; bases unmatched to any gene: 8. The CDR3 DNA follows: TGTGCCAGCAGTCCTCCGGGACTAGGAGAAGAGACCCAGTACTTC. This codes for CASSPPGLGEETQYF.

This chain joins TRBV12-3 or TRBV12-4 and TRBJ1-5; TRBD1 matches at 8 bases. J gave up 0 bases and V 5 bases, and 3 bases lay outside the gene matches. The CDR3 is made up of 15 amino acids. Written as DNA, the CDR3 is TGTGCCAGCAGTCTGACAGGGGCTAGCAATCAGCCCCAGCATTTT. Protein product: CASSLTGASNQPQHF.

Note on this clonotype: This clone may be a read error of a much larger clone one base away. The chain couples TRBV5-6 to TRBJ2-7; the D gene is possibly TRBD1 (6 bases). The CDR3 is made up of 13 amino acids. V lost 9 bases and J lost 2, with 15 bases in between. The V gene's germline CDR1 is SGHDT and CDR2 YYEEEE. CDR3 coding DNA: TGTGCCAACACTCAGGGGTGGGCCTACGAGCAGTACTTC. Protein product: CANTQGWAYEQYF. Full variable domain (rest looked up from reference TRBV5-6 and TRBJ2-7): DAGVTQSPTHLIKTRGQQVTLRCSPKSGHDTVSWYQQALGQGPQFIFQYYEEEERQRGNFPDRFSGHQFPNYSSELNVNALLLGDSALYLCANTQGWAYEQYFGPGTRLTVT.

The table lists this clonotype with a few counts. V gene TRBV7-3 combines with J gene TRBJ2-1; 12 nucleotides align to TRBD2. The CDR3 extends over 15 amino acids. V shed 5 bases, J shed 7 bases, and the junction held 6 bases outside the gene matches. Germline V gives CDR1 SGHTA, CDR2 FQGTGA. The DNA for the CDR3 is TGTGCCAGCAGCCTTACTAGCGGGAGGTATAATGAGCAGTTCTTC. Translating gives CASSLTSGRYNEQFF. Drawing the rest from reference TRBV7-3 and TRBJ2-1, the complete variable domain is GAGVSQTPSNKVTEKGKYVELRCDPISGHTALYWYRQSLGQGPEFLIYFQGTGAADDSGLPNDRFFAVRPEGSVSTLKIQRTERGDSAVYLCASSLTSGRYNEQFFGPGTRLTVL.

In this sample, this clonotype turned up many times. V gene TRBV20-1 combines with J gene TRBJ1-5; 9 bases are shared with TRBD1. Trimming cost V 5 bases and J 3 bases; bases outside gene matches: 5. The CDR3 extends over 14 amino acids. CDR1 is DFQATT, CDR2 SNEGSKA, per germline (reference sequence). The CDR3 DNA is TGCAGTGCTGCCACAGGGGGCAACAATCAGCCCCAGCATTTT. It is translated as CSAATGGNNQPQHF.

The V gene is TRBV3-1, the J gene TRBJ1-2, with 9 bases matching TRBD1. The CDR3 has 15 amino acids. After removal of 0 bases from V and 4 bases from J, the junction contained 3 bases not matched to a gene. The germline gives CDR1 LGHDT, CDR2 YNNKEL (reference sequence). Here the CDR3 reads CASSQEQGAGYGYTF. The CDR3 DNA sequence: TGTGCCAGCAGCCAAGAACAGGGGGCTGGCTATGGCTACACCTTC.

The V and J genes are TRBV30 and TRBJ2-1; D is unclear. CDR1 is GTSNPN and CDR2 is SVGIG in the germline V gene (reference sequence). The CDR3 spans 14 residues. V shed 5 bases and J shed 1 base, with 12 bases lying between them. For the CDR3, the DNA is TGTGCCTGGGGCCCTACCTCTTCCTACAATGAGCAGTTCTTC. It codes for CAWGPTSSYNEQFF.

Written as DNA, the CDR3 is TGTGCCAGCTCGGGGGGGGGATCCGAGCAGTACTTC. It yields the protein CASSGGGSEQYF. The V gene is TRBV12-3 or TRBV12-4, the J gene TRBJ2-7; 8 bases match TRBD2. The CDR3 has 12 amino acids. V trimming: 8 bases; J trimming: 6 bases; junction bases outside the gene matches: 6.

Comments on this clonotype: At one boundary the junction diverges from the germline segment, which might be a read error. The chain employs TRBV7-7 and TRBJ2-7; D is possibly TRBD2 (7 bases). CDR3 length equals 13 residues. CDR1 and CDR2 from the germline V gene are SSHAT and FNYEAQ (reference sequence). CDR3 loop: CASSLWGGREQYF. The CDR3 DNA follows: TGTGCTAGCAGCTTATGGGGGGGGCGCGAGCAGTACTTC.

The chain carries TRBV4-2 and TRBJ2-1; TRBD2 agrees at 7 bases. Germline CDR1 is LGHNA and CDR2 is YNFKEQ. Trimming at V came to 0 bases and at J to 2 bases, leaving 7 bases not matched to a gene. CDR3 length: 17 residues. The CDR3 nucleotides read TGTGCCAGCAGCCAAGACCTCTGGGCGGGGGCCTACAATGAGCAGTTCTTC. Amino acids: CASSQDLWAGAYNEQFF.

This clonotype was picked up many times. The rearrangement uses TRBV5-1 and TRBJ2-7, with D uncertain. In germline, CDR1 is SGHRS, CDR2 YFSETQ. Trimming took off 0 bases at V and 6 bases at J, with 7 bases between the two ends. This CDR3 has 12 residues. CDR3 nucleotides: TGCGCCAGCAGCTTGGTAGTTGGCGAGCAGTACTTC. The encoded protein is CASSLVVGEQYF.

This clonotype was seen at least ten times. The chain is built from TRBV29-1 and TRBJ2-5; 9 positions agree with TRBD2. CDR1 and CDR2 from the germline V gene are SQVTM and ANQGSEA. Trimming took 6 bases from V and 5 from J; bases not matched to a gene: 10. The CDR3 extends over 14 amino acids. The CDR3 DNA reads as TGCAGCGTCGATAGCGGGAGAAAGGGCGAGACCCAGTACTTC. It yields the protein CSVDSGRKGETQYF.